This T cell receptor beta chain was observed in a study of cytomegalovirus exposure and HLA in healthy donors. TCRdb keeps only in-frame clones here, not all; method: immunoSEQ multiplex PCR. The repertoire holds under 200,000 clones, with roughly nine tenths as singletons. Points on this clone: Its antigen is not known.

General study findings and limits: In the 130 or so validation repertoires, a later analysis found that first-cohort TCR clusters tended to co-occur. Cytomegalovirus association was assigned to under 200 TCR beta chains.

From germline, CDR1 is SGHVS and CDR2 FQNEAQ. CDR3 size: 16 residues. V was clipped by 2 bases and J by 5 bases; unmatched bases: 5. The gene calls are TRBV7-8 and TRBJ1-5; TRBD1 matches at 11 bases. The receptor's source is a woman aged 25 to 39 in good health and CMV-seronegative. Sequencing used PBMCs. The CDR3: CASSLRDRGIDQPQHF. Written as DNA, the CDR3 is TGTGCCAGCAGCTTAAGGGACAGGGGGATCGATCAGCCCCAGCATTTT.